This T cell receptor (beta chain) was profiled in a study of shared clonotypes between healthy human individuals. Recent acute infections and vaccinations were absent in the healthy HIV-negative adult donors. The germline V and J ends were trimmed by 10 bases and 0 bases, with 21 bases remaining between them. The CDR3 length is 17 residues. Germline CDR1 is ENHRY and CDR2 is SYGVKD. Note on this clone: The antigen remains unidentified.

Unsorted PBMC replicate PCRs drew on roughly 290 ng DNA, representing 25,000 to 30,000 T cell genomes. In the authors' methods: Filtering differed for immunoSEQ, which gave only junction sequences without quality scores. TCRdb's table, derived via immunoSEQ multiplex PCR, lists solely in-frame clones and lacks some. D and trimming come from the DNA, and the V and J calls and clone size come from that table. The data show about 470,000 clones, with around 79% seen just once and under 15% held by the top ten. General study points: The researchers took only blood, and tissue repertoires probably look different.

The J gene is TRBJ2-2, the V gene TRBV10-3, with TRBD1 as a possible D gene (7 bases). The source material was PBMCs. The clonotype originates from a woman between 40 and 50 years old in good health. Some clones in this sample may be carry-over from other donors' samples. The CDR3 region has the DNA TGTGCCACCGGGACTCATACGGACAGGACGAACACCGGGGAGCTGTTTTTT. Amino acids: CATGTHTDRTNTGELFF.